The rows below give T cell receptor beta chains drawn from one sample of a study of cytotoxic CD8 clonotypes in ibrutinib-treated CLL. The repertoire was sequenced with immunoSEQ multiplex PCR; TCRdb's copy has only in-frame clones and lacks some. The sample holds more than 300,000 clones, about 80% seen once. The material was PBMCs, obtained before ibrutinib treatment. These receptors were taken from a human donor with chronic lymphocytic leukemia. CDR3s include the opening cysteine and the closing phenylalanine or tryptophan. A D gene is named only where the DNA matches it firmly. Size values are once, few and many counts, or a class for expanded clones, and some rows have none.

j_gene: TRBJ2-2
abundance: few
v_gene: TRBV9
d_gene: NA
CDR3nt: TGTGCCAGCAGTCAAAACACCGGGGAGCTGTTTTTT
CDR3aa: CASSQNTGELFF

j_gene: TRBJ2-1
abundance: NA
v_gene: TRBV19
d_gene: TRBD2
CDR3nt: TGTGCCAGTAGTGGACTAGCTGATGGTTGGCAGTTCTTC
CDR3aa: CASSGLADGWQFF

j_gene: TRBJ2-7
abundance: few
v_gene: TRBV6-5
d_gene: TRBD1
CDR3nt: TGTGCCAGCAGTTACCGACAGGGATACGAGCAGTACTTC
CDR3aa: CASSYRQGYEQYF

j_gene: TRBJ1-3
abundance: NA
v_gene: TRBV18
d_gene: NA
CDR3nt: TGTGCCAGCTCACCACCAGCAGGGTCTGGAAACACCATATATTTT
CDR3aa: CASSPPAGSGNTIYF

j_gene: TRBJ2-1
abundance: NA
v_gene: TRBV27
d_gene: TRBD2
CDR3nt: TGTGCCAGCAGTTTCCTAGCGGGAGGGTCCTACAATGAGCAGTTCTTC
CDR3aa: CASSFLAGGSYNEQFF

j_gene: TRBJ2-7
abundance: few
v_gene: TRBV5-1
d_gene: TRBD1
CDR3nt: TGCGCCAGCAGCTTGGACCGGGACAGCCCCTACGAGCAGTACTTC
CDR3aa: CASSLDRDSPYEQYF

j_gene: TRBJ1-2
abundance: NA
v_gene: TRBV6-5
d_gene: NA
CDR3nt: TGTGCCAGCAGTAGAGGGGATGGCTACACCTTC
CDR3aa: CASSRGDGYTF

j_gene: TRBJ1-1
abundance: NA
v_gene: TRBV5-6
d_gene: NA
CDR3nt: TGTGCCAGCAGAACAGTGGACCTGAACACTGAAGCTTTCTTT
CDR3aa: CASRTVDLNTEAFF

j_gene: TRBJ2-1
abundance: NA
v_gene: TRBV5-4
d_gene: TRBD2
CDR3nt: TGTGCCAGCAGCTTCCCGGGACTAGCGGGAATCAATGAGCAGTTCTTC
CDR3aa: CASSFPGLAGINEQFF

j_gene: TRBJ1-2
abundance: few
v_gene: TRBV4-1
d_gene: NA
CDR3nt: TGCGCCAGCAGGCAACCTACTTGGGGGGCGCAGCACTATGGCTACACCTTC
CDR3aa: CASRQPTWGAQHYGYTF

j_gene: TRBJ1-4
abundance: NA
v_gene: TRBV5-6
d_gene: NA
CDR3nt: TGTGCCAGCAGCTCCGCCTTGGCAGGGACCGGAAAACTGTTTTTT
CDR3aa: CASSSALAGTGKLFF

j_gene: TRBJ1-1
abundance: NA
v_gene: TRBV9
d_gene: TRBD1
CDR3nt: TGTGCCAGCAGCTCCAGGGGGCAAGGCACTGAAGCTTTCTTT
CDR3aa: CASSSRGQGTEAFF

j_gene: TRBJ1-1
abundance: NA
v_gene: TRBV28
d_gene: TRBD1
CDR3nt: TGTGCCAGCAGAAACCCAGGGGGCGTTTTCACTGAAGCTTTCTTT
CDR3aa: CASRNPGGVFTEAFF

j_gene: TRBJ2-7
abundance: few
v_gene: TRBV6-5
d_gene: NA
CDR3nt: TGTGCCAGCAGTTACTCGCCAGGTACCTCCGAGCAGTACTTC
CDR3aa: CASSYSPGTSEQYF

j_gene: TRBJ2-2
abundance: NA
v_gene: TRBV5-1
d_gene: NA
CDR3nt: TGCGCCAGCAGCTCACAGGGTTCGACCACCGGGGAGCTGTTTTTT
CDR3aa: CASSSQGSTTGELFF

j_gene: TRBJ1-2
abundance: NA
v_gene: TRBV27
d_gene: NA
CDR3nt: TGTGCCAGCTCCCGACCGGGACAACCGATCTATGGCTACACCTTC
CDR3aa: CASSRPGQPIYGYTF

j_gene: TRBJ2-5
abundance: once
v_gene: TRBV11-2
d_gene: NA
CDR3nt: TGTGCCAGCAGCCTTGCCAATCAAGAGACCCAGTACTTC
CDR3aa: CASSLANQETQYF

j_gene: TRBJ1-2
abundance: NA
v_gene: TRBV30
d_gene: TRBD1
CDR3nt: TGTGCCTGGAGTCAGACAGGGCACTATGGCTACACCTTC
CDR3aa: CAWSQTGHYGYTF

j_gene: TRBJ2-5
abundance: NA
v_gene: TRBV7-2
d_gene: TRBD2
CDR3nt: TGTGCCAGCAGCTCCACTAGCGGAGCCCAAGAGACCCAGTACTTC
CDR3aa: CASSSTSGAQETQYF

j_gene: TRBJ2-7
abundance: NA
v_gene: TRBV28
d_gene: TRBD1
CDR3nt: TGTGCCAGCAGTTTGAAGACCGGGACAGGGGCTTCCTACGAGCAGTACTTC
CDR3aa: CASSLKTGTGASYEQYF